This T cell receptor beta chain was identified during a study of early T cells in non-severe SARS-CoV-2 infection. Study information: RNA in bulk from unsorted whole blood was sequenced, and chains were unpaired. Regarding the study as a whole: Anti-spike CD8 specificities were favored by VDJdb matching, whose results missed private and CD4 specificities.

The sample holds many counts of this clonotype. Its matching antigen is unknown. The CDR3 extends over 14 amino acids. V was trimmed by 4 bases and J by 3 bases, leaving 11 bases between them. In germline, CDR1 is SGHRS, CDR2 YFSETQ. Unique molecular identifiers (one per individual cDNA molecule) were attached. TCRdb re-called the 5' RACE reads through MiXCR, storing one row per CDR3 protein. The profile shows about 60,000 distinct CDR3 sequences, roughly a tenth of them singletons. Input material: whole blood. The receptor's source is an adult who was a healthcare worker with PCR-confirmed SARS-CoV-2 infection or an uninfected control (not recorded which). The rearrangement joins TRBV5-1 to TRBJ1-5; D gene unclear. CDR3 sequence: CASSPGGSNQPQHF. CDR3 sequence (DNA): TGCGCCAGCAGCCCCGGAGGCTCCAATCAGCCCCAGCATTTT.